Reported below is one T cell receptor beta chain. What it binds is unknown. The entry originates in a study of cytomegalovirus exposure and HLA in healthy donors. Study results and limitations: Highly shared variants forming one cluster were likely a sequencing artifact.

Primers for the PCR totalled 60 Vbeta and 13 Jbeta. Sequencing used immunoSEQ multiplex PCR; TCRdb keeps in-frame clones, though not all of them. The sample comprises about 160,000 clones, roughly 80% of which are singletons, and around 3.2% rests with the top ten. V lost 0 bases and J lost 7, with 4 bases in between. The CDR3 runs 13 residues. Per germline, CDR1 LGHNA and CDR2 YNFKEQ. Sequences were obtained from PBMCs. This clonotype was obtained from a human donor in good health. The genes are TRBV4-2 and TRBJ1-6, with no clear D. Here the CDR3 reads CASSQDLNSPLHF. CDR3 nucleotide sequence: TGTGCCAGCAGCCAAGATCTCAATTCACCCCTCCACTTT.